These T cell receptor beta chains were read from a single sample in a study of cytomegalovirus exposure and HLA in healthy donors. Clones were read by immunoSEQ multiplex PCR, and TCRdb kept only the in-frame ones, dropping some. The data contain approximately 290,000 clones, about 80% of them singletons. The sample taken for sequencing was PBMCs. The receptor set was obtained from a girl aged 2 to 10 in good health and CMV-seronegative. The CDR3 runs from the conserved cysteine through the conserved F or W. D genes are given only for firm matches. Only part of the rows carry a size: once, few, many, or a class if the clone is expanded.

TRBV6-5	-	-	TRBJ2-5	TGTGCCAGCAGTCAGGACTTCTCCGAGACCCAGTACTTC	CASSQDFSETQYF
TRBV4-1	-	TRBD1	TRBJ1-2	TGCGCCAGCAGAAAGCAGGGGGCGCATGGCTACACCTTC	CASRKQGAHGYTF
TRBV27	-	TRBD1	TRBJ2-6	TGTGCCAGCAGTTTTGGGACAGGGATCTCCGGGGCCAACGTCCTGACTTTC	CASSFGTGISGANVLTF
TRBV9	-	-	TRBJ2-1	TGTGCCAGCAGCGGACGGGACAACTCCAATGAGCAGTTCTTC	CASSGRDNSNEQFF
TRBV7-9	-	-	TRBJ2-5	TGTTCCAGCAGCTTACCGACAGTAGGGACCCAGTACTTC	CSSSLPTVGTQYF
TRBV11-2	-	-	TRBJ1-1	TGTGCCAGTGGAAGGGGCGGTGAAGCTTTCTTT	CASGRGGEAFF
TRBV7-6	-	-	TRBJ2-7	TGTGCCAGCAGCTTAGCGTACAGCTACGAGCAGTACTTC	CASSLAYSYEQYF
TRBV10-1	-	-	TRBJ2-3	TGCGCCAGCAGTTCTGGGACTTACACAGATACGCAGTATTTT	CASSSGTYTDTQYF
TRBV28	-	-	TRBJ2-1	TGTGCCAGCAGTTTTGTGGGCAGGCCCAGCTCCTACAATGAGCAGTTCTTC	CASSFVGRPSSYNEQFF
TRBV7-2	-	-	TRBJ2-7	TGTGCCAGCAGCCCGAGGGTACAAGCCTACGAGCAGTACTTC	CASSPRVQAYEQYF
TRBV19	-	-	TRBJ1-1	TGTGCCAGTAGTATAACCCAGGCCAACACTGAAGCTTTCTTT	CASSITQANTEAFF
TRBV6-5	-	-	TRBJ2-7	TGTGCCAGCAGTCTGTACCAGGGGATTAGGTACGAGCAGTACTTC	CASSLYQGIRYEQYF
TRBV27	-	TRBD1	TRBJ2-7	TGTGCCAGCAGAAACCAGGGGGCTCGCCACGAGCAGTACTTC	CASRNQGARHEQYF
TRBV5-1	-	-	TRBJ2-2	TGCGCCAGCAGCACGACAGGAGGAAACACCGGGGAGCTGTTTTTT	CASSTTGGNTGELFF
TRBV5-1	-	TRBD2	TRBJ2-1	TGCGCCAGCAGCTTGAGCGGGGATTTTATCAAGGATGAGCAGTTCTTC	CASSLSGDFIKDEQFF
TRBV9	-	TRBD1	TRBJ1-2	TGTGCCAGCAGCGGGTCGGACAGGGATGGCTACACCTTC	CASSGSDRDGYTF
TRBV4-1	few	TRBD1	TRBJ1-1	TGCGCCAGCAGCAGACAGGGCACCCCAATCGCTTCGGCTTTCTTT	CASSRQGTPIASAFF
TRBV7-9	-	-	TRBJ2-1	TGTGCCAGCAGCACCAGAGCGGTTAGCTCCTACAATGAGCAGTTCTTC	CASSTRAVSSYNEQFF
TRBV20-1	-	-	TRBJ2-3	TGCAGTGCTCTCGGACAAGATACGCAGTATTTT	CSALGQDTQYF
TRBV20-1	few	-	TRBJ2-4	TGCAGTGCCAATAAAAACATTCAGTACTTC	CSANKNIQYF
TRBV28	-	TRBD2	TRBJ2-1	TGTGCCAGCAGTTTGACTAGCGGCTACAATGAGCAGTTCTTC	CASSLTSGYNEQFF
TRBV12-5	-	TRBD2	TRBJ2-1	TGTGCTAGTGGTTTGGGACTTTCCGGACTAGCGGGGGTTGAGCAGTTCTTC	CASGLGLSGLAGVEQFF
TRBV7-3	-	TRBD2	TRBJ2-3	TGTGCCAGCAGCTTACTCGGCGGGAGCCCTTCCACAGATACGCAGTATTTT	CASSLLGGSPSTDTQYF
TRBV4-2	-	TRBD1	TRBJ1-6	TGTGCCAGCAGTCCGGGACAGGGGTCTTGGGATTCACCCCTCCACTTT	CASSPGQGSWDSPLHF
TRBV29-1	-	TRBD1	TRBJ2-7	TGCAGCGTTGAGGACAGGCTCTACGAGCAGTACTTT	CSVEDRLYEQYF
TRBV2	-	TRBD1	TRBJ1-2	TGTGCCAGCAGTGGTGGACAGGGCTATGGCTACACCTTC	CASSGGQGYGYTF
TRBV19	-	-	TRBJ2-2	TGTGCCAGTAAGTGGACAGCGAACACCGGGGAGCTGTTTTTT	CASKWTANTGELFF
TRBV7-8	-	-	TRBJ1-4	TGTGCCAGCACCCTTAGGGGGGGGAGCGGTGAAAAACTGTTTTTT	CASTLRGGSGEKLFF
TRBV28	few	-	TRBJ2-7	TGTGCCAGCAGTTTCGGACAGTCCTACGAGCAGTACTTC	CASSFGQSYEQYF
TRBV18	-	TRBD1	TRBJ2-3	TGTGCCAGCTCCCTTGACAGGGGCCCAGATACGCAGTATTTT	CASSLDRGPDTQYF
TRBV18	-	-	TRBJ1-1	TGTGCCAGCTCACCACAGGCGGGGGGTACGGTGAACACTGAAGCTTTCTTT	CASSPQAGGTVNTEAFF
TRBV28	-	TRBD1	TRBJ1-5	TGTGCCAGCAGGCCGGGACAGGGGGGTCAGCCCCAGCATTTT	CASRPGQGGQPQHF
TRBV2	-	TRBD2	TRBJ2-2	TGTGCCAGCAGTGAGTTAGCGGGAGCCGCCGGGGAGCTGTTTTTT	CASSELAGAAGELFF
TRBV5-1	-	-	TRBJ1-4	TGCGCCAGCAGCCGGACACCGGTTGGAGCTAATGAAAAACTGTTTTTT	CASSRTPVGANEKLFF
TRBV29-1	-	-	TRBJ2-1	TGCAGCGTTGTCCCGGGACACTGGAGCTCCTACAATGAGCAGTTCTTC	CSVVPGHWSSYNEQFF
TRBV9	-	TRBD1	TRBJ1-2	TGTGCCAGCTCGGACAGGCCTAGCTATGGCTACACCTTC	CASSDRPSYGYTF
TRBV11-2	-	-	TRBJ1-3	TGTGCCAGCAAAAACAGGGCGTCGGGAAACACCATATATTTT	CASKNRASGNTIYF
TRBV27	-	-	TRBJ1-3	TGTGCCAGCACCCCTTTACCGGGACACTCAGCTTACTCTGGAAACACCATATATTTT	CASTPLPGHSAYSGNTIYF
TRBV5-6	-	-	TRBJ2-1	TGTGCCAGCATCTCGGCACTAACGAACAATGAGCAGTTCTTC	CASISALTNNEQFF
TRBV5-4	once	TRBD2	TRBJ2-7	TGTGCCAGCAGCCTAGCGGGGGGGATGTACGAGCAGTACTTC	CASSLAGGMYEQYF
TRBV28	-	-	TRBJ1-3	TGTGCCAGCAGAAGCTACTCGCTTGGAAACACCATATATTTT	CASRSYSLGNTIYF
TRBV7-9	-	-	TRBJ2-2	TGTGCCAGCAGCTTATCAGGGAAGCACACCGGGGAGCTGTTTTTT	CASSLSGKHTGELFF
TRBV6-1	once	TRBD2	TRBJ2-5	TGTGCCAGCAGTGAATCGTCTAGCGGGAGGCAAGAGACCCAGTACTTC	CASSESSSGRQETQYF
TRBV10-3	-	TRBD2	TRBJ2-5	TGTGCCATCAGTTCCAGTTTGGGACTAGCGGGAGTGGAGACCCAGTACTTC	CAISSSLGLAGVETQYF
TRBV19	-	-	TRBJ1-2	TGTGCCAGTTACAAGAATAACTATGGCTACACCTTC	CASYKNNYGYTF
TRBV7-9	-	-	TRBJ1-1	TGTGCCAGCACCCTCGGGGATAACACTGAAGCTTTCTTT	CASTLGDNTEAFF